These 19 T cell receptor beta chains originate from one sample sequenced in a study of blood T cell repertoires in COVID-19. TCRdb's table, derived via immunoSEQ multiplex PCR, lists solely in-frame clones and lacks some. Of around 16,000 clones listed, 70% to 90% were seen once; the top ten hold roughly a third. The sequenced material came from peripheral blood. The receptors originated from a man between 65 and 85 years old in a cohort sampled during active COVID-19.

The rearrangement uses TRBV11-2 and TRBJ2-2, with a weak D call TRBD2 (6 bases). V shed 6 bases and J shed 1 base, with 6 bases lying between them. The CDR3 extends over 13 amino acids. CDR1 and CDR2 from the germline V gene are SGHAT and FQNNGV. CDR3: CASRGGNTGELFF. The CDR3 DNA sequence: TGTGCCAGCAGGGGGGGGAACACCGGGGAGCTGTTTTTT.

The sample holds one count of this clone. This chain joins TRBV12-3 or TRBV12-4 and TRBJ2-7, with TRBD2 as a possible D gene (5 bases). The CDR3 covers 13 residues. Deletions cut 1 base from V and 6 bases from J, with 10 bases between. CDR3: CASSLESRGEQYF. The CDR3 DNA sequence: TGTGCCAGCAGTTTAGAGTCCCGGGGCGAGCAGTACTTC.

On this clone itself: Germline is not matched at one junction end, which may reflect a read error. The chain has TRBV5-4 and TRBJ1-1; maybe TRBD1 (5 bases). The CDR3 runs to 13 residues. Per the germline V gene, CDR1 is SGHNT and CDR2 is YYREEE (reference sequence). The CDR3 protein is CASSLERGTEVFF. The CDR3, as DNA: TGTGCCAGCAGCTTGGAACGGGGGACTGAAGTTTTCTTT.

V and J are TRBV5-1 and TRBJ2-1; possibly TRBD2 for D (6 bases). The CDR3 runs to 15 residues. Germline values: CDR1 SGHRS, CDR2 YFSETQ. Deletions cut 4 bases from V and 4 bases from J, with 15 bases between. This CDR3 reads CASSAGRGIYNEQFF. The CDR3 coding sequence is TGCGCCAGCAGCGCCGGGCGGGGAATATACAATGAGCAGTTCTTC.

This sequence joins TRBV28 and TRBJ2-2; 9 nucleotides match TRBD1. Germline trimming cut 7 bases from V and 0 bases from J; bases unmatched to any gene: 12. The germline CDR1 and CDR2 sequences are MDHEN and SYDVKM. The CDR3 covers 18 residues. CDR3 loop: CASTLLLRTGANTGELFF. The CDR3 DNA is TGTGCCAGCACCCTACTATTACGGACAGGGGCGAACACCGGGGAGCTGTTTTTT.

The chain couples TRBV19 to TRBJ2-7; 9 nucleotides agree with TRBD1. The V and J ends lost 5 bases and 2 bases, in that order; junction bases with no gene match: 13. Germline values: CDR1 LNHDA, CDR2 SQIVND (reference sequence). The CDR3 is 17 residues long. CDR3 region: CASSATSGGQGTYEQYF. CDR3 DNA: TGTGCCAGTAGTGCAACCTCCGGGGGACAGGGAACCTACGAGCAGTACTTC.

The V and J genes are TRBV12-5 and TRBJ2-1, with a tentative D call TRBD1 (7 bases). Germline CDR1 LGHNT, CDR2 FRNRAP. The ends were cut back, 7 bases at V and 8 bases at J, with 21 bases in the middle. This CDR3 contains 15 residues. The CDR3 loop is CASAPNRGGWDEQFF. Written as DNA, the CDR3 is TGTGCTAGTGCCCCTAACAGGGGAGGTTGGGATGAGCAGTTCTTC. The variable domain in full, with the rest retrieved from reference TRBV12-5 and TRBJ2-1, is DARVTQTPRHKVTEMGQEVTMRCQPILGHNTVFWYRQTMMQGLELLAYFRNRAPLDDSGMPKDRFSAEMPDATLATLKIQPSEPRDSAVYFCASAPNRGGWDEQFFGPGTRLTVL.

This clone has just a few counts. This chain uses TRBV7-9 with TRBJ1-2; 7 bases map to TRBD1. Looked up from germline, CDR1 is SEHNR and CDR2 is FQNEAQ (reference sequence). The ends lost 8 bases at V and 0 bases at J; junction bases unmatched: 9. The CDR3 runs 15 residues. The CDR3 protein is CASLRGTETNYGYTF. Here the CDR3 DNA reads TGTGCCAGCCTGCGCGGGACAGAAACTAACTATGGCTACACCTTC.

This chain connects TRBV25-1 to TRBJ1-6; a possible D gene is TRBD1 (5 bases). Looked up from germline, CDR1 is MGHDK and CDR2 is SYGVNS. CDR3 length: 14 residues. Trimming stripped 2 bases from V and 10 bases from J, with 12 bases between. The CDR3 loop is CASSENGGGSPLHF. CDR3 in DNA: TGTGCCAGCAGTGAAAACGGCGGGGGATCACCCCTCCACTTT.

CDR3 region: CASNPRQVDSNQPQHF. DNA for the CDR3: TGTGCCAGCAATCCTCGGCAGGTTGATAGCAATCAGCCCCAGCATTTT. The chain is built from TRBV6-6 and TRBJ1-5; the D is unclear. The germline CDR1 and CDR2 sequences are MNHNY and SVGAGI (reference sequence). This CDR3 has 16 amino acids. Between the trimmed V and J ends, which lost 7 bases and 0 bases, there was a span of 16 bases.

The rearrangement uses TRBV7-9 and TRBJ1-2, with no clear D. Germline CDR1 is SEHNR and CDR2 is FQNEAQ (reference sequence). The CDR3 length is 12 residues. Between the trimmed V and J ends, which lost 7 bases and 6 bases, there was a span of 12 bases. The CDR3 bases are TGTGCCAGCACCCCCTCGGTAGATGGCTACACCTTC. Its translation: CASTPSVDGYTF.

This clone was detected once. V and J are TRBV5-4 and TRBJ2-2, with TRBD1 matching 8 bases. This CDR3 is 14 amino acids long. The V segment lost 3 bases and the J segment 7 bases; nucleotides outside the gene matches: 5. Per the germline V gene, CDR1 is SGHNT and CDR2 is YYREEE (reference sequence). CDR3 coding DNA: TGTGCCAGCAGCTGGCAGGGGGCTCACGGGGAGCTGTTTTTT. It translates to CASSWQGAHGELFF.

The chain carries TRBV6-5 and TRBJ2-7, with TRBD2 identical over 7 bases. With 0 bases clipped from V and 6 bases from J, the junction kept 8 bases outside the gene matches. The length of the CDR3 is 15 residues. Per the germline V gene, CDR1 is MNHEY and CDR2 is SVGAGI. CDR3 loop: CASSYSGGFSREQYF. Written as DNA, the CDR3 is TGTGCCAGCAGTTACTCGGGGGGGTTTAGTCGCGAGCAGTACTTC.

The chain is built from TRBV7-2 and TRBJ2-7; possibly TRBD1 for D (5 bases). The V gene lost 2 bases and the J gene lost 1 base, with 9 bases spanning the gap. In germline, CDR1 is SGHTA, CDR2 FQGNSA. The CDR3 is 14 residues long. Written as DNA, the CDR3 is TGTGCCAGCAGCTTACAGGGCGTTTCCTACGAGCAGTACTTC. Protein: CASSLQGVSYEQYF.

The chain carries TRBV6-5 and TRBJ1-3; D is uncertain. The germline CDR1 and CDR2 sequences are MNHEY and SVGAGI. Between the trimmed V and J ends, which lost 4 bases and 0 bases, there was a span of 10 bases. The CDR3 spans 15 residues. The CDR3 coding sequence is TGTGCCAGCAGTTCGGTAGTGAACTCTGGAAACACCATATATTTT. This codes for CASSSVVNSGNTIYF.

V and J are TRBV6-6 and TRBJ2-1; 11 nucleotides match TRBD2. V lost 6 bases to trimming and J lost 4 bases; unmatched junction nucleotides: 5. The germline V gene has CDR1 MNHNY and CDR2 SVGAGI (reference sequence). The CDR3 covers 15 residues. The CDR3 region is CASSLIAGGYNEQFF. DNA of the CDR3: TGTGCCAGCAGCTTAATAGCGGGAGGGTACAATGAGCAGTTCTTC.

J is TRBJ2-7 and V is TRBV2, with 7 bases fitting TRBD1. The germline CDR1 and CDR2 sequences are SNHLY and FYNNEI. The CDR3 spans 13 residues. V lost 5 bases to trimming and J lost 3 bases; unmatched junction nucleotides: 4. CDR3 coding DNA: TGTGCCAGCAGTCGACAGGGTGGCTACGAGCAGTACTTC. It codes for CASSRQGGYEQYF.

This clone was counted between two and nine times. The chain combines TRBV25-1 with TRBJ1-3, with D perhaps matching TRBD1 (6 bases). Germline lookup yields CDR1 MGHDK and CDR2 SYGVNS. The CDR3 has 15 amino acids. Deletions cut 0 bases from V and 3 bases from J, with 9 bases between. The CDR3 DNA reads TGTGCCAGCAGTGAATATTCAGGGGTTGGAAACACCATATATTTT. It translates to CASSEYSGVGNTIYF.

The CDR3 nucleotides read TGTGCCAGCAGACCGACAGGGGGGCATCAGCCCCAGCATTTT. Its translation is CASRPTGGHQPQHF. The chain joins TRBV6-5 to TRBJ1-5, with TRBD1 matching over 9 bases. The ends lost 6 bases at V and 5 bases at J; junction bases unmatched: 5. The CDR3 runs 14 residues. Germline-derived CDR1 and CDR2 are MNHEY and SVGAGI.